One sample yielded the 32 T cell receptor beta chains listed below, sequenced in a study of tumor-infiltrating lymphocytes in localized non-small cell lung cancer (dated by TCRdb to the early 2020s). Libraries were constructed by the immunoSEQ multiplex PCR assay. The table comes from immuneACCESS by way of TCRdb, which keeps in-frame sequences with V and J called. Part of the clones is missing from these tables; in studies checked, under half for an unresolved V gene and the rest for unknown reasons. The sample contains tens of thousands of clones, 50% to 70% of them found a single time. The top ten constitute under 7% of the sample. The sequencing input was lung tumor tissue. Receptor source: a human donor with non-small cell lung cancer.

A few counts support this clone. This sequence joins TRBV9 and TRBJ1-1; a weak D match, TRBD1 (5 bases). This CDR3 has 14 amino acids. Trimming left V 4 bases short and J 1 base short, with 11 bases between. The germline CDR1 and CDR2 sequences are SGDLS and YYNGEE. The DNA of the CDR3 is TGTGCCAGCAGCCCCTCGGGGGAGAACACTGAAGCTTTCTTT. Protein: CASSPSGENTEAFF.

This chain connects TRBV14 to TRBJ2-5; 9 bases agree with TRBD1. The CDR3 is made up of 16 amino acids. Germline V gene data show CDR1 as SGHDN and CDR2 as FVKESK. Trimming cost V 5 bases and J 2 bases; bases outside gene matches: 9. DNA of the CDR3: TGTGCCAGCAGCTTATTCTCGGGACAGGGTCAAGAGACCCAGTACTTC. This gives the protein CASSLFSGQGQETQYF.

The V and J genes are TRBV7-9 and TRBJ2-2; D possibly corresponds to TRBD2 (6 bases). The germline gives CDR1 SEHNR, CDR2 FQNEAQ (reference sequence). The length of the CDR3 is 15 residues. The V end was cut by 1 base, the J end by 5 bases, with 11 bases between. The CDR3 loop is CASSLGVGGTGELFF. As DNA, the CDR3 is TGTGCCAGCAGCTTAGGAGTTGGGGGGACCGGGGAGCTGTTTTTT.

This clone was observed once. The chain couples TRBV7-3 to TRBJ2-7; TRBD2 matches at 15 bases. This CDR3 spans 16 amino acids. Germline-derived CDR1 and CDR2 are SGHTA and FQGTGA. Unmatched junction bases numbered 2, after V lost 0 bases and J lost 5 bases. Here the CDR3 DNA reads TGTGCCAGCAGCTTAACGGGACTAGCGGGAGGTAACGAGCAGTACTTC. The encoded protein is CASSLTGLAGGNEQYF.

The chain joins TRBV10-3 to TRBJ1-1, with 7 bases matching TRBD1. This CDR3 comprises 13 residues. Germline V lookup: CDR1 ENHRY, CDR2 SYGVKD. The V gene end was trimmed by 5 bases and the J gene end by 5 bases; junction bases not matched to a gene: 5. The CDR3 sequence is CAISLQGVTEAFF. DNA of the CDR3: TGTGCCATCAGTCTCCAGGGGGTAACTGAAGCTTTCTTT.

This clone is medium-sized by share. This chain joins TRBV5-4 and TRBJ2-2, with a weak D call TRBD1 (6 bases). V lost 6 bases and J 7 bases, leaving 13 bases between the germline ends. The V gene's germline CDR1 is SGHNT and CDR2 YYREEE (reference sequence). The CDR3 loop spans 13 amino acids. CDR3 residues: CASKGGVDGELFF. CDR3 sequence (DNA): TGTGCCAGCAAAGGGGGTGTGGACGGGGAGCTGTTTTTT.

The table lists this clone with a count of one. V usage is TRBV7-9 and J usage is TRBJ1-1; no clear D gene. V was shortened by 1 base and J by 0 bases, with 3 bases between the two germline ends. Looked up from germline, CDR1 is SEHNR and CDR2 is FQNEAQ (reference sequence). The CDR3 spans 13 residues. CDR3: CASSLDMNTEAFF. CDR3 bases: TGTGCCAGCAGCTTAGATATGAACACTGAAGCTTTCTTT.

CDR3 protein: CASHPGRGANVLTF. Here the CDR3 DNA reads TGTGCCAGCCACCCCGGGCGTGGGGCCAACGTCCTGACTTTC. The chain uses TRBV6-1 and TRBJ2-6; no firm D call. Trimming stripped 8 bases from V and 3 bases from J, with 11 bases between. Germline assignment: CDR1 MNHNS and CDR2 SASEGT. CDR3 length equals 14 residues.

The table lists this clone with a few counts. The chain employs TRBV28 and TRBJ1-2; D may be TRBD1 (5 bases). The germline V gene has CDR1 MDHEN and CDR2 SYDVKM. Trimming stripped 11 bases from V and 6 bases from J, with 13 bases between. The length of the CDR3 is 11 residues. CDR3 in DNA: TGTGCCCTCATTGGGGCTAATGGCTACACCTTC. This codes for CALIGANGYTF.

The rearrangement links TRBV9 to TRBJ1-1; D possibly corresponds to TRBD1 (5 bases). V was pared by 2 bases and J by 1 base, with 12 bases between. The CDR3 extends over 15 amino acids. Looked up from germline, CDR1 is SGDLS and CDR2 is YYNGEE. The CDR3 DNA is TGTGCCAGCAGCGTCACCGCGGGGGGGAACACTGAAGCTTTCTTT. Translated: CASSVTAGGNTEAFF.

V gene TRBV29-1 combines with J gene TRBJ1-2; 8 positions match TRBD1. CDR1 SQVTM and CDR2 ANQGSEA come from the germline V gene. CDR3 length: 13 residues. The V segment lost 3 bases and the J segment 5 bases; nucleotides outside the gene matches: 5. In DNA form, the CDR3 reads TGCAGCGTTGACCTAGGGACAGGTTATGGCTACACCTTC. Translating gives CSVDLGTGYGYTF.

The V call is TRBV11-3, the J call TRBJ2-3; D could derive from TRBD1 or TRBD2 (5 bases each). This CDR3 has 17 amino acids. Trimming removed 3 bases at V and 2 bases at J, with 18 bases between. Per germline, CDR1 SGHNT and CDR2 YENEEA. CDR3 bases: TGTGCCAGCAGCTTTTCGCCCGGGACGGGGAACACAGATACGCAGTATTTT. Residues: CASSFSPGTGNTDTQYF.

This clone was counted between two and nine times. The chain recombines TRBV6-1 with TRBJ1-4; 10 bases line up with TRBD1. The CDR3 extends over 13 amino acids. Losses at the gene ends were 6 bases for V and 6 bases for J; bases not matched to a gene: 1. CDR1 is MNHNS and CDR2 is SASEGT in the germline V gene. The CDR3 nucleotides are TGTGCCAGCAGGGGGACAGGGGATGAAAAACTGTTTTTT. It codes for CASRGTGDEKLFF.

The chain couples TRBV15 to TRBJ2-3; a possible D gene is TRBD2 (7 bases). The V end was cut by 3 bases, the J end by 8 bases, with 18 bases between. CDR1 and CDR2 (germline): LNHNV, YYDKDF (reference sequence). This CDR3 is 15 amino acids long. The CDR3 DNA reads as TGTGCCACCAGCAGGTGGGAGGGAGAGGGGGGTACGCAGTATTTT. Protein: CATSRWEGEGGTQYF. Variable domain in full (rest from reference TRBV15 and TRBJ2-3): DAMVIQNPRYQVTQFGKPVTLSCSQTLNHNVMYWYQQKSSQAPKLLFHYYDKDFNNEADTPDNFQSRRPNTSFCFLDIRSPGLGDTAMYLCATSRWEGEGGTQYFGPGTRLTVL.

The chain combines TRBV28 with TRBJ1-1; possibly TRBD1 for D (5 bases). CDR3 length: 14 residues. Per the germline V gene, CDR1 is MDHEN and CDR2 is SYDVKM. Trimming cost V 7 bases and J 5 bases, with 17 bases left between them. In nucleotides, the CDR3 is TGTGCCAGCACCTACATTTCCCGGGGGACTGAAGCTTTCTTT. It codes for CASTYISRGTEAFF.

The rearrangement links TRBV5-1 to TRBJ2-7, with TRBD2 identical over 8 bases. V trimming: 0 bases; J trimming: 2 bases; junction bases outside the gene matches: 4. Germline V CDR1 and CDR2: SGHRS, YFSETQ. The CDR3 is made up of 15 amino acids. CDR3 sequence (DNA): TGCGCCAGCAGCTTGGGAGCGGGAGACACCTACGAGCAGTACTTC. Translating gives CASSLGAGDTYEQYF.

The V gene is TRBV6-1, the J gene TRBJ2-2; 7 positions match TRBD1. The J segment lost 5 bases and the V segment lost 3 bases, leaving 6 bases of the junction unmatched. Germline V gene data show CDR1 as MNHNS and CDR2 as SASEGT. The CDR3 covers 15 residues. The CDR3 nucleotides are TGTGCCAGCAGTGATCAGGGGGTTGGGACCGGGGAGCTGTTTTTT. Amino acid sequence: CASSDQGVGTGELFF.

This clone has more than one count but fewer than ten. The CDR3 coding sequence is TGCGCCAGCAGCCTCCAACCGGTGGGCTTCACAGATACGCAGTATTTT. This codes for CASSLQPVGFTDTQYF. This chain connects TRBV5-1 to TRBJ2-3, with D uncertain. The CDR3 is made up of 16 amino acids. Germline CDR1 is SGHRS and CDR2 is YFSETQ. The V and J ends lost 4 bases and 2 bases respectively, with 17 bases between them.

This chain links TRBV6-4 with TRBJ2-2; D is unclear. From germline, CDR1 is MRHNA and CDR2 SNTAGT. V gave up 7 bases and J gave up 7 bases, with 13 bases separating them. This CDR3 contains 13 residues. The CDR3: CASTRDLGGELFF. The CDR3 DNA sequence: TGTGCCAGCACTAGGGATTTGGGCGGGGAGCTGTTTTTT.

This chain joins TRBV19 and TRBJ1-3; no clear D gene. CDR3 length: 14 residues. Trimming removed 6 bases at V and 0 bases at J, with 9 bases between. Germline CDR1 and CDR2: LNHDA and SQIVND (reference sequence). The CDR3 DNA follows: TGTGCCAGTAGATCGGGTAGCTCTGGAAACACCATATATTTT. Protein sequence: CASRSGSSGNTIYF.

The chain links TRBV5-4 to TRBJ2-1, with D hard to call. The germline CDR1 and CDR2 sequences are SGHNT and YYREEE (reference sequence). The germline V and J ends were trimmed by 0 bases and 4 bases, with 14 bases remaining between them. The CDR3 loop spans 16 amino acids. CDR3 protein: CASSLDGGNPYNEQFF. CDR3 bases: TGTGCCAGCAGCTTGGACGGCGGAAACCCTTACAATGAGCAGTTCTTC. The full variable domain, its missing parts supplied by reference TRBV5-4 and TRBJ2-1, is ETGVTQSPTHLIKTRGQQVTLRCSSQSGHNTVSWYQQALGQGPQFIFQYYREEENGRGNFPPRFSGLQFPNYSSELNVNALELDDSALYLCASSLDGGNPYNEQFFGPGTRLTVL.

This clone has a single count. V usage is TRBV30 and J usage is TRBJ1-2; no firm D call. Germline loops: CDR1 GTSNPN, CDR2 SVGIG (reference sequence). This CDR3 region has 15 residues. V lost 0 bases and J 8 bases, leaving 19 bases between the germline ends. The DNA of the CDR3 is TGTGCCTGGAGTGTAACCGGGTCCCACTTCTGGGGCTACACCTTC. This gives the protein CAWSVTGSHFWGYTF.

The chain recombines TRBV2 with TRBJ1-1; D remains ambiguous. Trimming stripped 5 bases from V and 0 bases from J, with 16 bases between. This CDR3 is built from 16 residues. Per the germline V gene, CDR1 is SNHLY and CDR2 is FYNNEI. Written as DNA, the CDR3 is TGTGCCAGCAGTATGAACCGATTGGCCGTGAACACTGAAGCTTTCTTT. Translation gives CASSMNRLAVNTEAFF.

The chain links TRBV2 to TRBJ2-2; 11 nucleotides line up with TRBD2. CDR1 and CDR2 from the germline V gene are SNHLY and FYNNEI. After removal of 2 bases from V and 6 bases from J, the junction contained 5 bases not matched to a gene. The CDR3 loop spans 16 amino acids. The CDR3 sequence is CASSERLAGTAGELFF. CDR3 DNA: TGTGCCAGCAGTGAACGACTAGCGGGAACGGCCGGGGAGCTGTTTTTT.

The J gene is TRBJ1-1, the V gene TRBV5-6, with a possible D match to TRBD1 (5 bases). The V end was cut by 1 base, the J end by 10 bases, with 17 bases between. Germline values: CDR1 SGHDT, CDR2 YYEEEE. This CDR3 region has 14 residues. In DNA, the CDR3 is TGTGCCAGCAGCTTGAACAGGACGGGAGCTGGAGCTTTCTTT. Encoded protein: CASSLNRTGAGAFF.

The gene calls are TRBV5-6 and TRBJ2-5, with 10 bases that match TRBD2. V was clipped by 1 base and J by 4 bases; unmatched bases: 10. The CDR3 spans 17 residues. The germline gives CDR1 SGHDT, CDR2 YYEEEE. The CDR3 coding sequence is TGTGCCAGCAGCTTGCCGCTAGCGGGGGCGCGTCCAGAGACCCAGTACTTC. Translated: CASSLPLAGARPETQYF.

By share, this clone ranks as medium-sized. The chain joins TRBV19 to TRBJ2-2; 7 bases are a match to TRBD2. Germline CDR1 reads LNHDA; CDR2 reads SQIVND (reference sequence). The CDR3 sequence is 15 residues long. Trimming removed 4 bases from V and 4 bases from J; junction bases left unmatched: 6. CDR3 protein: CASSTFTSATGELFF. DNA for the CDR3: TGTGCCAGTAGTACCTTCACTAGCGCCACCGGGGAGCTGTTTTTT.

The chain recombines TRBV6-5 with TRBJ1-1, with D maybe TRBD1 (6 bases). Per germline, CDR1 MNHEY and CDR2 SVGAGI. The CDR3 is made up of 12 amino acids. Trimming left V 7 bases short and J 10 bases short, with 16 bases between. The CDR3: CASIHRVRGAFF. Written as DNA, the CDR3 is TGTGCCAGCATTCACAGGGTAAGAGGAGCTTTCTTT.

The chain joins TRBV6-1 to TRBJ1-2; no clear D. Germline V gene lookup returns CDR1 MNHNS and CDR2 SASEGT. The CDR3 spans 14 residues. Trimming stripped 3 bases from V and 2 bases from J, with 10 bases between. The CDR3 loop reads CASSDGDENYGYTF. CDR3 DNA: TGTGCCAGCAGTGATGGTGATGAAAACTATGGCTACACCTTC.

V gene TRBV25-1 combines with J gene TRBJ2-2; no firm D call. The CDR3 length is 16 residues. V gave up 5 bases and J gave up 3 bases, with 16 bases separating them. Germline-derived CDR1 and CDR2 are MGHDK and SYGVNS. Here the CDR3 reads CASSINNRLDTGELFF. The CDR3, as DNA: TGTGCCAGCAGTATAAACAACCGCCTAGACACCGGGGAGCTGTTTTTT.

The rearrangement uses TRBV5-1 and TRBJ2-2, with TRBD1 matching over 7 bases. V trimming: 5 bases; J trimming: 5 bases; junction bases outside the gene matches: 9. The CDR3 loop spans 15 amino acids. Germline V gene sequence: CDR1 SGHRS, CDR2 YFSETQ. Here the CDR3 reads CASRPAYRGTGELFF. The DNA of the CDR3 is TGCGCCAGCAGACCTGCCTACAGGGGAACCGGGGAGCTGTTTTTT.

The CDR3 here is CASSVDGASKEQYF. In DNA, the CDR3 is TGTGCCAGCAGCGTAGATGGGGCTAGCAAAGAGCAGTACTTC. This chain links TRBV9 with TRBJ2-7; either TRBD1 or TRBD2 may fit D (5 bases each). Trimming left V 0 bases short and J 7 bases short, with 14 bases between. CDR1 and CDR2 (germline): SGDLS, YYNGEE. This CDR3 spans 14 amino acids.